The T cell receptor beta chain described here comes from a study of cytomegalovirus exposure and HLA in healthy donors. Study-wide points: With DRB1 most and HLA-C fewest, TCR association rates differed between HLA loci in a later analysis. The study recorded 164 TCR beta chains that were cytomegalovirus-associated.

CDR3 size: 13 residues. The ends were cut back, 7 bases at V and 9 bases at J, with 13 bases in the middle. Germline values: CDR1 MNHEY, CDR2 SVGAGI. A multiplex PCR was run with 60 Vbeta primers and 13 Jbeta primers. Libraries were prepared by immunoSEQ multiplex PCR; TCRdb keeps only in-frame clonotypes and omits some of them. Of under 200,000 clones in the sample, around 78% were seen once. Concerning this clone: Its antigen is unidentified.

This receptor was obtained from a middle-aged woman in good health and CMV-seropositive. This chain links TRBV6-5 with TRBJ1-6; possibly TRBD1 for D (5 bases). The sequenced sample was PBMCs. CDR3 amino acids: CASTVGPLSPLHF. The CDR3 DNA follows: TGTGCCAGCACGGTGGGGCCCCTTTCACCCCTCCACTTT.